This TCR beta chain derives from a study of radiation and T cells in renal cell carcinoma. This clone has a single count. Its antigen is undetermined. Treatment given: treatment-naive control, cytoreductive nephrectomy. Control samples are tumors resected by cytoreductive nephrectomy without prior radiation. Between the trimmed V and J ends, which lost 1 base and 4 bases, there was a span of 21 bases. Germline values: CDR1 SGHNT, CDR2 YYREEE (reference sequence). The length of the CDR3 is 19 residues. Some clones are missing from TCRdb's copy, which holds only in-frame ones; the method was immunoSEQ multiplex PCR. The data contain about 25,000 clones, 55% to 70% of them seen just once; the ten biggest clones take up 22%. Study-wide findings and caveats: Compared with controls, irradiated tumors had more, larger dominant CDR3 motifs. Sampling covered only about 0.96 g of each tumor.

The TCR comes from a man aged 40-49 years with renal cell carcinoma. The chain uses TRBV5-4 and TRBJ2-6; D is perhaps TRBD1 or TRBD2 (5 bases each). The sample in question was tumor tissue, obtained from a patient whose treatment was nephrectomy without radiotherapy. CDR3 sequence: CASSLLSGYRGAGANVLTF. For the CDR3, the DNA is TGTGCCAGCAGCTTGTTGTCGGGGTACAGAGGGGCCGGGGCCAACGTCCTGACTTTC.